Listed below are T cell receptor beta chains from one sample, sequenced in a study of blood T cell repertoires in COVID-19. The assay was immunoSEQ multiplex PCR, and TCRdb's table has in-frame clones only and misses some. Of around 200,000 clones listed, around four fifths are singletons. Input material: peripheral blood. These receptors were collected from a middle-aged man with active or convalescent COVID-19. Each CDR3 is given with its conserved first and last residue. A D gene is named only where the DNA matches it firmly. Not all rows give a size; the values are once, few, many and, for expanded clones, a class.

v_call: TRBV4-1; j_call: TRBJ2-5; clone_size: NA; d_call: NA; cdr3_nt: TGCGCCAGCAGCCAAGATGGGCCCCCAGGGCAGCAAGAGACCCAGTACTTC; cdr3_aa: CASSQDGPPGQQETQYF
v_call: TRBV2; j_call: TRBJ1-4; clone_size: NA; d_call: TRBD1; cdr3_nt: TGTGCCAGCAGTGAAGAGAGACAGGGGGCGAAAGAAAAACTGTTTTTT; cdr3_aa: CASSEERQGAKEKLFF
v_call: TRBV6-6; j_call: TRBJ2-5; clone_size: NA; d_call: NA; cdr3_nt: TGTGCCAGCAATCCATCGGGGCGCGGGACCCAGTACTTC; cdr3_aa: CASNPSGRGTQYF
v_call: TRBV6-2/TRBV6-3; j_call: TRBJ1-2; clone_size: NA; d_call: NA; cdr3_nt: TGTGCCAGCAGTCAACAACAGGGAAGCTATGGCTACACCTTC; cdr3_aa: CASSQQQGSYGYTF
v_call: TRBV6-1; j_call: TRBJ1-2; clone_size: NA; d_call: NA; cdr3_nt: TGTGCCAGCAGTGAAGGGGCCGCGGGTTCTGGCTATGGCTACACCTTC; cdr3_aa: CASSEGAAGSGYGYTF
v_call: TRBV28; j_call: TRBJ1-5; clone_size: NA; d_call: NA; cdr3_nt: TGTGCCAGCAGTTTACGGGGGGCTGGCAATCAGCCCCAGCATTTT; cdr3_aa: CASSLRGAGNQPQHF
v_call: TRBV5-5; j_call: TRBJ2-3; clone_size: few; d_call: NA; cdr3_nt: TGTGCCAGCAGCTGGGGGGTTGATACGCAGTATTTT; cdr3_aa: CASSWGVDTQYF
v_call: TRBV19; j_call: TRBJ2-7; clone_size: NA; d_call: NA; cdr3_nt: TGTGCCAGTAGTATCGAGACAGCACCCTACGAGCAGTACTTC; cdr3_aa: CASSIETAPYEQYF
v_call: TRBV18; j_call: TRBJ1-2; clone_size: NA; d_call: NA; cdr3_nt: TGTGCCAGCTCACCCGGGGGGAACTATGGCTACACCTTC; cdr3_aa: CASSPGGNYGYTF
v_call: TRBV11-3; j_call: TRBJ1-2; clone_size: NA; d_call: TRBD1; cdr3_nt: TGTGCCAGCAGCGCCGGGACAGATGCTAACTATGGCTACACCTTC; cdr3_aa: CASSAGTDANYGYTF
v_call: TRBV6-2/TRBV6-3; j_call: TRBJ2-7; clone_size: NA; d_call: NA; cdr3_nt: TGTGCCAGCAGCAGGCGGGCCTACGAGCAGTACTTC; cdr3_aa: CASSRRAYEQYF
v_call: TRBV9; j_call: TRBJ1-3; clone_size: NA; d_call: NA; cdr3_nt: TGTGCCAGCAGCGGTATCTCTGGAAACACCATATATTTT; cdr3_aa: CASSGISGNTIYF
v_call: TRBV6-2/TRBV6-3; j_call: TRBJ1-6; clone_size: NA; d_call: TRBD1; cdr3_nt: TGTGCCAGCAGCTTCGACAGGGTGGGTTCACCCCTCCACTTT; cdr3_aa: CASSFDRVGSPLHF
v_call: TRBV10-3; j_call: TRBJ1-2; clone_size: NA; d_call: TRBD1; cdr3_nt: TGTGCCATCAGTGGGGACAGGGGCTGGTATGGCTACACCTTC; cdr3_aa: CAISGDRGWYGYTF
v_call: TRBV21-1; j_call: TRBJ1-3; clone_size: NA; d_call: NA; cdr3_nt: TGTGCCAGCAGCAAAACCGCCGGGAGTAGGGACTCTGGAAACACCATATATTTT; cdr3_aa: CASSKTAGSRDSGNTIYF
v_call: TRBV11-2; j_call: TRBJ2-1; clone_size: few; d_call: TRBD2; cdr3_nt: TGTGCCAGCAGCTTGGGACATGGGGGTAGCGGGAGGGATGAGCAGTTCTTC; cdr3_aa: CASSLGHGGSGRDEQFF
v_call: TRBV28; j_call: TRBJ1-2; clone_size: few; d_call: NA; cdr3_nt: TGTGCCAGCAGCCCGGGGGGGAACTATGGCTACACCTTC; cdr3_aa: CASSPGGNYGYTF
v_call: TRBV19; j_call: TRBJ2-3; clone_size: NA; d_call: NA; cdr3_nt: TGTGCCAGTAGTCCGGCGGGTGCAGATACGCAGTATTTT; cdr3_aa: CASSPAGADTQYF
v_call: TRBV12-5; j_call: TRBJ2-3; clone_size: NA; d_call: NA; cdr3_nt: TGTGCTAGTGCCTGGGGGGTAAGCACAGATACGCAGTATTTT; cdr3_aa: CASAWGVSTDTQYF
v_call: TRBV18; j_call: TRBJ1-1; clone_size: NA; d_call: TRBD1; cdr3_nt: TGTGCCAGCTCACCACCCGGGACAGGGGAGTCGGCTTTCTTT; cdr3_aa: CASSPPGTGESAFF
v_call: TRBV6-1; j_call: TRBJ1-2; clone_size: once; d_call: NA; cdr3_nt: TGTGCCAGCAGTGAAGCCGGACAGAGGGGCTACACCTTC; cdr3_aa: CASSEAGQRGYTF
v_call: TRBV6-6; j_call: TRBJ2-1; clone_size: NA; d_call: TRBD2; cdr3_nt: TGTGCCAGCAGCCCTACCGGGACTAGGAACAATGAGCAGTTCTTC; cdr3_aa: CASSPTGTRNNEQFF
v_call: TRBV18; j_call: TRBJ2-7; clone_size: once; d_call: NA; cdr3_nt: TGTGCCAGCTCACCAAACAGGGTCGAGCAGTACTTC; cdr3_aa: CASSPNRVEQYF
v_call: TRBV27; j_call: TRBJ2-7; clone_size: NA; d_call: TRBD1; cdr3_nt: TGTGCCAGCAGTTTCACCGGGACAGGGTCCTACGAGCAGTACTTC; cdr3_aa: CASSFTGTGSYEQYF
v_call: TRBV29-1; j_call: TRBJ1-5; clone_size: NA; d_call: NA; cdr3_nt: TGCAGCGTAAGAACAGGGACCAATCAGCCCCAGCATTTT; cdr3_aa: CSVRTGTNQPQHF
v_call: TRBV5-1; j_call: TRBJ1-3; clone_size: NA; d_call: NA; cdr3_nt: TGCGCCAGCAGCTTGGCCGGGGGTAGCTCTGGAAACACCATATATTTT; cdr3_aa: CASSLAGGSSGNTIYF
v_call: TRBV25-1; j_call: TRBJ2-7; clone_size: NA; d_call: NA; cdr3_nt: TGTGCCAGCAGGATTGACACCTCCTACGAGCAGTACTTC; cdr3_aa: CASRIDTSYEQYF
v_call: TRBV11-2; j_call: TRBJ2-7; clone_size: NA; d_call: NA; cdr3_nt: TGTGCCAGCAGCCCACCCGGCTCCTACGAGCAGTACTTC; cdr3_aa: CASSPPGSYEQYF
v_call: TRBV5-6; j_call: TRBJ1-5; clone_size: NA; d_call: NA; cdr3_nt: TGTGCCAGCAGCTTGGCCCAGGGTTTGGATCAGCCCCAGCATTTT; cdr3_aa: CASSLAQGLDQPQHF
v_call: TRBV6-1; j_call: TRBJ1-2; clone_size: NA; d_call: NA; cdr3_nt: TGTGCCAGCAGTGACACAGGGCCCTATGGCTACACCTTC; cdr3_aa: CASSDTGPYGYTF
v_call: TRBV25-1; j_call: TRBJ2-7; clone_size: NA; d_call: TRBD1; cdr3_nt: TGTGCCAGCAGGGGGACAGGGTCGGGATACGAGCAGTACTTC; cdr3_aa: CASRGTGSGYEQYF